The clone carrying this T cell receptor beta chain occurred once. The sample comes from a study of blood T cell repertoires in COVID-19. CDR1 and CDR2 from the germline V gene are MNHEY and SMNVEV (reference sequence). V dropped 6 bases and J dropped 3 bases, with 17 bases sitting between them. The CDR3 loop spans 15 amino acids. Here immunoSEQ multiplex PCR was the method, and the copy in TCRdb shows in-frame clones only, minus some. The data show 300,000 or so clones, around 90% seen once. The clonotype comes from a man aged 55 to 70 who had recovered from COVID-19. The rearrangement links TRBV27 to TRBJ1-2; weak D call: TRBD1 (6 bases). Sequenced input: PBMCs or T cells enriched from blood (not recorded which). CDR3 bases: TGTGCCAGCAGGTTCTGGAGAGGGGGACACTATGGCTACACCTTC. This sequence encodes CASRFWRGGHYGYTF.